This TCR beta chain was identified during a study of blood T cells in healthy people across ages. Findings of the study overall: PBMCs were not sorted, which prevented a conclusive comparison of naive versus antigen-experienced cells. The diversity estimates, figures obtained from one million T cells, were considered underestimates.

This CDR3 is 13 amino acids long. From germline, CDR1 is MDHEN and CDR2 SYDVKM. This clonotype was observed once. Its antigen is unidentified. For the second PCR, which ran for about 7 to 11 cycles, a sample-barcoded 5' primer and a J-beta primer mix were used. TCRdb ran MiXCR on the 5' RACE reads and lists one entry per CDR3 protein. In the table there are 600,000 to 800,000 distinct CDR3 sequences, approximately 52% of which are singletons. V usage is TRBV28 and J usage is TRBJ2-5, with D possibly TRBD2 on 6 matching bases. TRBJ2-7 explains the end of the DNA better; the J call may be wrong. Material: blood. This receptor was taken from an elderly woman in good health. CDR3 amino acids: CASSLPGVYEQYF. Here the CDR3 DNA reads TGTGCCAGCAGTTTACCGGGGGTCTACGAGCAGTACTTC.